This TCR beta chain was identified in a study of blood T cell repertoires in COVID-19. Study-wide background: Whether acute or convalescent, the COVID-19 samples came from the United States, Italy and Spain. T cells, B-cell-depleted T cells, or PBMCs supplied cDNA or gDNA.

During active infection, Seattle patients enrolled and were then monitored through disease. The V gene's germline CDR1 is MNHNY and CDR2 SVGAGI (reference sequence). This CDR3 is 15 amino acids long. Trimming removed 2 bases at V and 6 bases at J, with 13 bases between. As processed by the authors: Estimation of nucleated cell counts relied on the amplification of reference gene primers. The protocol was immunoSEQ multiplex PCR, while the TCRdb copy is restricted to in-frame clones and leaves out a portion. The D gene and trimming were derived from the DNA, and the V and J assignments and clone size from that table. In the table there are hundreds of thousands of clones, approximately 86% of which are singletons.

The V gene is TRBV6-6, the J gene TRBJ2-2, with D tentatively TRBD1 (6 bases). The sequenced sample consisted of peripheral blood. This receptor was taken from a woman in her sixties or seventies with COVID-19, enrolled during active disease. The CDR3 DNA reads as TGTGCCAGCAGTTACAGGGGGAGCAGGTCCGGGGAGCTGTTTTTT. Its translation: CASSYRGSRSGELFF.